These 16 T cell receptor beta chains came from one sample sequenced in a study of beta chain features in type 1 diabetes. Whole-study findings and limits: There was a moderate but significant shortening of TCRB CDR3s in all four CD4+ subsets of Type 1 diabetes patients.

Expressed TCRB transcripts were sequenced because the entire RNA isolate underwent reverse transcription. The repertoire was sequenced with immunoSEQ multiplex PCR; TCRdb's copy has only in-frame clones and lacks some. The profile shows over 300,000 clones, 7% to 10% of them singletons. No antigen has been assigned to these receptors. The specimen sequenced was central memory CD4+ T cells from blood. Every receptor here comes from a man aged 25 to 45 with type 1 diabetes.

Turning to this clone: Just one base apart from a much larger clone, this may be a read error. The CDR3 DNA reads as TGTGCCAGCAGCCAGAACACAGATACGCAGTATTTT. It translates to CASSQNTDTQYF. V and J are TRBV7-9 and TRBJ2-3; D not resolved. The CDR3 is made up of 12 amino acids. Germline V gives CDR1 SEHNR, CDR2 FQNEAQ (reference sequence). The V end lost 5 bases, the J end lost 2 bases, and 5 bases lay between the germline ends.

A few counts support this clone. The V call is TRBV19, the J call TRBJ2-1; 12 bases agree with TRBD2. V lost 4 bases, J lost 7 bases, and 5 bases stayed unmatched. Germline assignment: CDR1 LNHDA and CDR2 SQIVND (reference sequence). The CDR3 length is 15 residues. The CDR3 here is CASSTSGGADNEQFF. In DNA, the CDR3 is TGTGCCAGTAGTACTAGCGGGGGGGCCGATAATGAGCAGTTCTTC.

The gene calls are TRBV9 and TRBJ2-7; the D gene is possibly TRBD2 (6 bases). The CDR3 contains 15 residues. Germline CDR1 SGDLS, CDR2 YYNGEE. V lost 3 bases and J lost 2, with 15 bases in between. The CDR3, as DNA: TGTGCCAGCAGCGCACCGGGAGCGCTAACCTACGAGCAGTACTTC. Translation: CASSAPGALTYEQYF.

This clone was picked up a small number of times. This rearrangement joins TRBV5-4 to TRBJ2-3; 10 bases match TRBD1. Germline V lookup: CDR1 SGHNT, CDR2 YYREEE (reference sequence). V gave up 5 bases and J gave up 5 bases; unmatched junction bases: 8. The CDR3 consists of 15 residues. The CDR3 here is CASSQDRGVIDTQYF. The CDR3 region has the DNA TGTGCCAGCAGTCAGGACAGGGGGGTAATAGATACGCAGTATTTT.

The chain recombines TRBV7-2 with TRBJ2-5; a weak D match, TRBD2 (5 bases). Trimming shortened V by 5 bases and J by 5 bases, and 18 bases separated the two germline ends. CDR1 SGHTA and CDR2 FQGNSA come from the germline V gene. This CDR3 has 15 amino acids. CDR3 DNA sequence: TGTGCCAGCAGCCCCCAGCGGCTCAGGCAGGAGACCCAGTACTTC. Encoded protein: CASSPQRLRQETQYF. Supplemented by reference TRBV7-2 and TRBJ2-5, the full variable domain reads GAGVSQSPSNKVTEKGKDVELRCDPISGHTALYWYRQSLGQGLEFLIYFQGNSAPDKSGLPSDRFSAERTGGSVSTLTIQRTQQEDSAVYLCASSPQRLRQETQYFGPGTRLLVL.

This clone came up a few times. The rearrangement joins TRBV2 to TRBJ2-5, with D possibly TRBD2 on 5 matching bases. The DNA end is more similar to TRBJ2-7, so the J call may be wrong. Germline CDR1 reads SNHLY; CDR2 reads FYNNEI. The CDR3 has 13 residues. The CDR3 region has the DNA TGTGCCAGCAGTGCGAGGGATTCCTACGAGCAGTACTTC. It is translated as CASSARDSYEQYF.

This clone was seen only a few times. The chain carries TRBV27 and TRBJ1-1; unclear D gene. CDR1 and CDR2 from the germline V gene are MNHEY and SMNVEV (reference sequence). The length of the CDR3 is 13 residues. With 6 bases removed from V and 2 bases from J, the gap between germline ends came to 10 bases. The CDR3 DNA reads as TGTGCCAGCAGCCTAAAGCGTAACACTGAAGCTTTCTTT. Amino acids: CASSLKRNTEAFF.

This clone was picked up a small number of times. J is TRBJ2-1 and V is TRBV2; D is perhaps TRBD1 or TRBD2 (5 bases each). CDR3 length equals 15 residues. Germline CDR1 SNHLY, CDR2 FYNNEI. The germline V and J ends were trimmed by 3 bases and 9 bases, with 18 bases remaining between them. CDR3 region: CASSDAPGPKGEQFF. Here the CDR3 DNA reads TGTGCCAGCAGTGATGCTCCGGGACCGAAGGGTGAGCAGTTCTTC. Full variable domain (rest looked up from reference TRBV2 and TRBJ2-1): EPEVTQTPSHQVTQMGQEVILRCVPISNHLYFYWYRQILGQKVEFLVSFYNNEISEKSEIFDDQFSVERPDGSNFTLKIRSTKLEDSAMYFCASSDAPGPKGEQFFGPGTRLTVL.

This clone was picked up many times. Other DNA sequences of this sample code for an identical CDR3. The chain links TRBV6-6 to TRBJ1-5; 7 bases fit TRBD1. Germline CDR1 is MNHNY and CDR2 is SVGAGI (reference sequence). Trimming cost V 0 bases and J 4 bases; bases outside gene matches: 0. The CDR3 has 14 residues. This CDR3 reads CASSYSGQNQPQHF. CDR3 DNA: TGTGCCAGCAGTTACTCGGGACAGAATCAGCCCCAGCATTTT.

The rearrangement joins TRBV5-6 to TRBJ1-1; 8 nucleotides align to TRBD1. After removal of 5 bases from V and 6 bases from J, the junction contained 9 bases not matched to a gene. The CDR3 is 14 amino acids. Looked up from germline, CDR1 is SGHDT and CDR2 is YYEEEE. The CDR3 reads CASSRGQGSSEAFF. CDR3 coding DNA: TGTGCCAGCAGTCGAGGACAGGGAAGTTCTGAAGCTTTCTTT.

This chain joins TRBV6-6 and TRBJ2-1; 9 positions agree with TRBD2. Germline loops: CDR1 MNHNY, CDR2 SVGAGI (reference sequence). The ends lost 7 bases at V and 9 bases at J; junction bases unmatched: 10. This CDR3 has 14 residues. In nucleotides, the CDR3 is TGTGCCAGCACCAGCGGGGGGTCGCGTAGTGAGCAGTTCTTC. This sequence encodes CASTSGGSRSEQFF.

This clone was picked up a small number of times. The chain recombines TRBV28 with TRBJ1-1; 7 nucleotides match TRBD1. CDR3 length: 13 amino acids. V lost 6 bases and J lost 8; bases outside the gene matches: 9. The germline gives CDR1 MDHEN, CDR2 SYDVKM. For the CDR3, the DNA is TGTGCCAGCAGCCTTCTACAGGGGCTAGAAGCTTTCTTT. Translating it yields CASSLLQGLEAFF.

The CDR3 here is CASSLGQTHYEQYF. DNA for the CDR3: TGCGCCAGCAGCCTAGGACAGACCCACTACGAGCAGTACTTC. The rearrangement uses TRBV5-1 and TRBJ2-7, with D possibly TRBD1 on 6 matching bases. Trimming took 4 bases from V and 3 from J, leaving 14 bases between them. The CDR3 consists of 14 residues. Germline lookup yields CDR1 SGHRS and CDR2 YFSETQ.

This clone has more than one count but fewer than ten. The rearrangement joins TRBV5-1 to TRBJ2-2; no clear D gene. This CDR3 has 14 amino acids. The germline V gene has CDR1 SGHRS and CDR2 YFSETQ. V was shortened by 4 bases and J by 6 bases, with 13 bases between the two germline ends. The CDR3 region is CASSVSQVAGELFF. The CDR3, as DNA: TGCGCCAGCAGCGTCTCTCAGGTGGCCGGGGAGCTGTTTTTT.

This clone has more than one count but fewer than ten. This rearrangement joins TRBV15 to TRBJ2-6; 7 bases fit TRBD1. This CDR3 spans 19 amino acids. J gave up 3 bases and V 0 bases, and 11 bases lay outside the gene matches. The germline V gene encodes CDR1 LNHNV and CDR2 YYDKDF (reference sequence). This CDR3 reads CATSRERQGGSGGANVLTF. The DNA of the CDR3 is TGTGCCACCAGCAGAGAGCGGCAAGGGGGCAGCGGTGGGGCCAACGTCCTGACTTTC.

The V and J genes are TRBV10-1 and TRBJ2-2; D remains ambiguous. Trimming removed 3 bases from V and 3 bases from J, with 5 bases in between. Germline loops: CDR1 WNHNN, CDR2 SYGVQD (reference sequence). The CDR3 contains 13 residues. The CDR3 DNA follows: TGCGCCAGCAGTGACTCCGACACCGGGGAGCTGTTTTTT. This sequence encodes CASSDSDTGELFF.